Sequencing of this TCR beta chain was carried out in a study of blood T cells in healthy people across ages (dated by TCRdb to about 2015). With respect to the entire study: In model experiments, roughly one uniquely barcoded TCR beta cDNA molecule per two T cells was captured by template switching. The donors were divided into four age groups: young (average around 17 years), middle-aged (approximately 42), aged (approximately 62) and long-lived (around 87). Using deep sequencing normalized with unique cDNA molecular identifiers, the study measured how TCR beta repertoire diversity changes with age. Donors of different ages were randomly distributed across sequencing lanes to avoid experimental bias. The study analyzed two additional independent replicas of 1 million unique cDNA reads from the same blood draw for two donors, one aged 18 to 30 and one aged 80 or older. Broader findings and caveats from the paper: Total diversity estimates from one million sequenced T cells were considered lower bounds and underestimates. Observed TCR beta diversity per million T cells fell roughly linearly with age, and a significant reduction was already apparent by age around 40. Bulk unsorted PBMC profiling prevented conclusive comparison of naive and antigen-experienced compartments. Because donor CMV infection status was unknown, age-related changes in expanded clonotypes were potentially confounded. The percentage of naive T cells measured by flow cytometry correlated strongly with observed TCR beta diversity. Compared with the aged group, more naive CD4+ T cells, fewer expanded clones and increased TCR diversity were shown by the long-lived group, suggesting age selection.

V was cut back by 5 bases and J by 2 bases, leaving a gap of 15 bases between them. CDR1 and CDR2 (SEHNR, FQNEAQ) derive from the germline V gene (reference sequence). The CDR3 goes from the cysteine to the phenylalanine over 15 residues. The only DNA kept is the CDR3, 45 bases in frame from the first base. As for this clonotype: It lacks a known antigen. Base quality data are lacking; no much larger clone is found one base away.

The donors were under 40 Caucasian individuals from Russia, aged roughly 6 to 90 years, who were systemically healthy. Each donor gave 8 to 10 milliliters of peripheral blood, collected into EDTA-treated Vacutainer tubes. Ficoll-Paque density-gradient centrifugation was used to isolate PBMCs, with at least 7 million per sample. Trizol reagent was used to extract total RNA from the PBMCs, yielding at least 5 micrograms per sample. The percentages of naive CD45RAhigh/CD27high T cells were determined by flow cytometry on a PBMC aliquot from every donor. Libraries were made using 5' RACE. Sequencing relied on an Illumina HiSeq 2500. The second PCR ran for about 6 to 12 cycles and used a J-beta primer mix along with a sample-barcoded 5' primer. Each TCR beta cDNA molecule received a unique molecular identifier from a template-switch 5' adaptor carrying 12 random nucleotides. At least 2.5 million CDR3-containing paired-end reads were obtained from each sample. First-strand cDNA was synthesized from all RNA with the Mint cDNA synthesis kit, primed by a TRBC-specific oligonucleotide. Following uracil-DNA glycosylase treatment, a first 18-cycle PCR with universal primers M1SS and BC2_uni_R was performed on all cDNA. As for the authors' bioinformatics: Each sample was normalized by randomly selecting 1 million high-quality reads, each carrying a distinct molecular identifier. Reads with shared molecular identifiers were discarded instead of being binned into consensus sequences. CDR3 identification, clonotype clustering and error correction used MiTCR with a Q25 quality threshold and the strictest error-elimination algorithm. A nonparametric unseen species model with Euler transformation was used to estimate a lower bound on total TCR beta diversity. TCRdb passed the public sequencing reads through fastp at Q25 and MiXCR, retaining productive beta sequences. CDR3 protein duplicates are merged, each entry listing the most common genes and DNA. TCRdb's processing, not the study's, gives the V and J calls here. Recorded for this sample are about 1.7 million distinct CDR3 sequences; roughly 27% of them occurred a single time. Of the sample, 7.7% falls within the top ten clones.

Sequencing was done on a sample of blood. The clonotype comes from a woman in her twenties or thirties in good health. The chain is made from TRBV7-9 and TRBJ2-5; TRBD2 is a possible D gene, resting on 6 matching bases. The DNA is TGTGCCAGCAGCCGGGGGTGGCGCAGACAAGAGACCCAGTACTTC. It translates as CASSRGWRRQETQYF.